What follows are 2 T cell receptor beta chains derived from one specimen sequenced in a study of CD8 T cells in Susac syndrome. After extraction with the RNeasy kit, 0.5 to 1 ug of the RNA was reverse transcribed using random hexamers. TCRdb ran MiXCR on the immunoSEQ multiplex PCR reads and lists one entry per CDR3 protein. Counted here are 170,000 or so distinct CDR3 sequences, roughly 94% occurring once; the ten biggest clones make up roughly 0.11%. Input material: CD4+ T cells from PBMCs. All receptors come from a human donor with Susac syndrome.

This clonotype is a singleton in its sample. The chain links TRBV30 to TRBJ2-1; 7 bases align to TRBD2. This CDR3 comprises 14 residues. The J segment lost 6 bases and the V segment lost 0 bases, leaving 5 bases of the junction unmatched. Germline V gene lookup returns CDR1 GTSNPN and CDR2 SVGIG (reference sequence). CDR3 coding DNA: TGTGCCTGGAGTGTTCCCGGGGGGACCAATGAGCAGTTCTTC. It codes for CAWSVPGGTNEQFF.

The V gene is TRBV5-1, the J gene TRBJ2-3, with TRBD2 as a possible D gene (7 bases). CDR1 SGHRS and CDR2 YFSETQ come from the germline V gene. The CDR3 has 17 residues. Trimming removed 4 bases at V and 0 bases at J, with 18 bases between. This chain's CDR3 is CASSPVKGGDSTDTQYF. In nucleotides, the CDR3 is TGCGCCAGCAGCCCGGTAAAGGGGGGGGATAGCACAGATACGCAGTATTTT.